This T cell receptor beta chain stems from a study of blood T cell repertoires in COVID-19. Study background: Sites in the United States, Italy and Spain provided acute and convalescent COVID-19 samples. PBMCs, B-cell-depleted T cells, or T cells were the source of the cDNA or gDNA that made up the material.

V gave up 5 bases and J gave up 14 bases; unmatched junction bases: 6. The germline CDR1 and CDR2 sequences are SGHTA and FQGNSA. The CDR3 has 11 residues. Adults between roughly 18 and 95 years of age took part from about two dozen US areas. Clones were read by immunoSEQ multiplex PCR, and TCRdb kept only the in-frame ones, dropping some. The sample contains a few hundred thousand clones, about nine tenths of which appear only once. V and J are TRBV7-2 and TRBJ1-2; TRBD1 agrees at 9 bases. The sample comprised PBMCs or T cells enriched from blood (not recorded which). The origin of this receptor is a woman aged 50 to 60 who had been exposed to COVID-19. The CDR3 region is CASSTGTGRTF. Here the CDR3 DNA reads TGTGCCAGCAGCACCGGGACAGGGAGGACCTTC.